Given below is one T cell receptor (beta chain) in context. The data stem from a study of T-cell memory formation after mild COVID-19. TCRdb reprocessed the 5' RACE reads via MiXCR and lists one record per CDR3 protein. Counted here are roughly 200,000 distinct CDR3 sequences, 15% to 20% occurring once; the ten biggest clones make up around 1.9%. Deletions cut 4 bases from V and 2 bases from J, with 12 bases between. Germline V gene sequence: CDR1 SGHRS, CDR2 YFSETQ. This CDR3 contains 14 residues. This TCR was recovered from an adult woman who had mild COVID-19 (a few samples of this study predate the infection). Cell type and time point are not known. Sequencing was performed on PBMCs or a T cell subset sorted from them (not recorded which). The chain couples TRBV5-1 to TRBJ2-5; D ambiguous. In nucleotides, the CDR3 is TGCGCCAGCAGCCCTACAGTGGGTCAAGAGACCCAGTACTTC. Its protein is CASSPTVGQETQYF. The entire variable domain, with the rest obtained from reference TRBV5-1 and TRBJ2-5, is as follows: KAGVTQTPRYLIKTRGQQVTLSCSPISGHRSVSWYQQTPGQGLQFLFEYFSETQRNKGNFPGRFSGRQFSNSRSEMNVSTLELGDSALYLCASSPTVGQETQYFGPGTRLLVL.